This T cell receptor (beta chain) was captured in a study of CD8 T cells in Susac syndrome. Germline V gene data show CDR1 as SGHRS and CDR2 as YFSETQ. The CDR3 consists of 23 residues. Trimming removed 2 bases from V and 3 bases from J; junction bases left unmatched: 21. Blood CD8+ and CD4+ T cells underwent high-throughput TCR beta sequencing. The multiple sclerosis control group was made up of treatment-naive patients with stable or active relapsing-remitting disease. Random hexamers were used to reverse transcribe about 0.5 to 1 ug of RNA. The CDR3 of TCR beta was amplified by immunoSEQ multiplex PCR across 54 Vbeta and 13 Jbeta. In TCRdb, the immunoSEQ multiplex PCR reads were re-called with MiXCR into one record per CDR3 protein. The table includes 400,000 to 550,000 distinct CDR3 sequences, 75% to 90% detected once.

V is TRBV5-1 and J is TRBJ2-2; 14 bases match TRBD2. The sequencing input was CD8+ T cells from PBMCs. The source is a human donor with multiple sclerosis. The CDR3 sequence: CASSLPSTGRGLAGVAYTGELFF. The CDR3 coding sequence is TGCGCCAGCAGCTTACCCTCTACGGGACGGGGACTAGCGGGAGTTGCGTACACCGGGGAGCTGTTTTTT. The full variable domain, in which reference TRBV5-1 and TRBJ2-2 provide the parts outside the CDR3, is KAGVTQTPRYLIKTRGQQVTLSCSPISGHRSVSWYQQTPGQGLQFLFEYFSETQRNKGNFPGRFSGRQFSNSRSEMNVSTLELGDSALYLCASSLPSTGRGLAGVAYTGELFFGEGSRLTVL.